This T cell receptor beta chain was observed in a study of identical twins. Each CDR3 protein gets one entry after TCRdb re-called the 5' RACE reads with MiXCR. The sample carries roughly 1.6 million distinct CDR3 sequences, about 32% recorded once. Deletions cut 2 bases from V and 6 bases from J, with 9 bases between. This CDR3 region has 13 residues. The germline CDR1 and CDR2 sequences are MGHDK and SYGVNS. The specimen was cord blood. This clonotype was sampled from a newborn girl in good health. V usage is TRBV25-1 and J usage is TRBJ2-3, with D unclear. The CDR3 region has the DNA TGTGCCAGCAGTGAAACCCCCCTCGATACGCAGTATTTT. Translating it yields CASSETPLDTQYF. The full variable domain, completed using reference TRBV25-1 and TRBJ2-3, is EADIYQTPRYLVIGTGKKITLECSQTMGHDKMYWYQQDPGMELHLIHYSYGVNSTEKGDLSSESTVSRIRTEHFPLTLESARPSHTSQYLCASSETPLDTQYFGPGTRLTVL.